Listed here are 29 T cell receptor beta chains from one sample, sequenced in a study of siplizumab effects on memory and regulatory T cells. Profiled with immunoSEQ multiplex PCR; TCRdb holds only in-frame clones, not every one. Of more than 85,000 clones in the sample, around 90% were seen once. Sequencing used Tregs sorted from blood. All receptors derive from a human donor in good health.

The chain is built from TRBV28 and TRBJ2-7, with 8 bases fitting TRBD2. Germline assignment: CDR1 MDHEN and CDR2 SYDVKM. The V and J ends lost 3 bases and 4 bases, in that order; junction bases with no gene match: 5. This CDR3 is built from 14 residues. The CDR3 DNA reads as TGTGCCAGCAGTTTTCTAGCGGGTCCGTACGAGCAGTACTTC. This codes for CASSFLAGPYEQYF.

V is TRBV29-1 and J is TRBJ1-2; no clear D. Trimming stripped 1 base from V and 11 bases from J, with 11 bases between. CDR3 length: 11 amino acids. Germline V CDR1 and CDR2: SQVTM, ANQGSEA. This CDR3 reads CSVEVNRGYTF. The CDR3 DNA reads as TGCAGCGTTGAAGTTAACCGGGGATACACCTTC. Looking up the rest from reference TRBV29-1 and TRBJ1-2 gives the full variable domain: SAVISQKPSRDICQRGTSLTIQCQVDSQVTMMFWYRQQPGQSLTLIATANQGSEATYESGFVIDKFPISRPNLTFSTLTVSNMSPEDSSIYLCSVEVNRGYTFGSGTRLTVV.

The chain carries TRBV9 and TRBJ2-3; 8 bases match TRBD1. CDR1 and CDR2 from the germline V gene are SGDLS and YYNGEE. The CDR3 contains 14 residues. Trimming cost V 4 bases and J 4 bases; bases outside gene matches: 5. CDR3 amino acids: CASSRTGSADTQYF. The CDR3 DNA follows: TGTGCCAGCAGCCGGACAGGGTCAGCAGATACGCAGTATTTT.

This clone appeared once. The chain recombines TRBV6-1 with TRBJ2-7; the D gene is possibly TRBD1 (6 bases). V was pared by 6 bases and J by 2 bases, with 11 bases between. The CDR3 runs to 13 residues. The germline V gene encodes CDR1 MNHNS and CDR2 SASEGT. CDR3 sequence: CASRTGLAYEQYF. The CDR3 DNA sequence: TGTGCCAGCAGAACAGGGTTGGCCTACGAGCAGTACTTC.

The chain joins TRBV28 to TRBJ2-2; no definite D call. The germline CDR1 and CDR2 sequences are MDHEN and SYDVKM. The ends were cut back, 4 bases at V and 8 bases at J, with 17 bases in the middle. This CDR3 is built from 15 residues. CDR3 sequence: CASSSPTVLLGELFF. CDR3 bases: TGTGCCAGCAGTTCCCCTACGGTTCTTCTGGGGGAGCTGTTTTTT. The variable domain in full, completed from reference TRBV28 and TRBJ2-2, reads DVKVTQSSRYLVKRTGEKVFLECVQDMDHENMFWYRQDPGLGLRLIYFSYDVKMKEKGDIPEGYSVSREKKERFSLILESASTNQTSMYLCASSSPTVLLGELFFGEGSRLTVL.

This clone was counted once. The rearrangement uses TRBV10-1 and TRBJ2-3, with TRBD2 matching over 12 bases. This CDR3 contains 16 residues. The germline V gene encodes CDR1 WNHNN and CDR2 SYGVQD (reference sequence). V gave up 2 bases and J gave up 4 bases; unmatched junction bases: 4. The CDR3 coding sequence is TGCGCCAGCAGTGAGGCTAGCGGGAGGGCGGCAGATACGCAGTATTTT. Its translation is CASSEASGRAADTQYF.

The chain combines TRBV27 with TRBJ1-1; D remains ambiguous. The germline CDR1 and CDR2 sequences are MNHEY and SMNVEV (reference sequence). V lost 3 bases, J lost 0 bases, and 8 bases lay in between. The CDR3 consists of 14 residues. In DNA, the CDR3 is TGTGCCAGCAGTTTGGTCGGTTTGAACACTGAAGCTTTCTTT. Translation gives CASSLVGLNTEAFF.

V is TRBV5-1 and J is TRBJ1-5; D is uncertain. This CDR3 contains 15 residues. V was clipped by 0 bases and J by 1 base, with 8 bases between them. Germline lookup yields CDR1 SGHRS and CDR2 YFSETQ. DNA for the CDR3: TGCGCCAGCAGCTTGGGCCAGAACAGCAATCAGCCCCAGCATTTT. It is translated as CASSLGQNSNQPQHF. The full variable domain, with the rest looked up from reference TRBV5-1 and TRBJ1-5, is KAGVTQTPRYLIKTRGQQVTLSCSPISGHRSVSWYQQTPGQGLQFLFEYFSETQRNKGNFPGRFSGRQFSNSRSEMNVSTLELGDSALYLCASSLGQNSNQPQHFGDGTRLSIL.

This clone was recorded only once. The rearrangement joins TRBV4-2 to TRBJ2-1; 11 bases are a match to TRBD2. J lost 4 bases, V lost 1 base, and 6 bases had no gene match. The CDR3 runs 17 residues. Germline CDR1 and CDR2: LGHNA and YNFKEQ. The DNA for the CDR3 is TGTGCCAGCAGCCAAGCACTAGCGGGAGTTTCGTACAATGAGCAGTTCTTC. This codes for CASSQALAGVSYNEQFF.

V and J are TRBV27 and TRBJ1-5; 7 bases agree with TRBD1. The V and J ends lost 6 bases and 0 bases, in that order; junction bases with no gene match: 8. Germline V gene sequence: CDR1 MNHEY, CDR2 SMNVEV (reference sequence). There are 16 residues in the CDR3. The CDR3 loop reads CASRSAGQFSNQPQHF. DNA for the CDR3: TGTGCCAGCAGGTCCGCGGGACAGTTTAGCAATCAGCCCCAGCATTTT.

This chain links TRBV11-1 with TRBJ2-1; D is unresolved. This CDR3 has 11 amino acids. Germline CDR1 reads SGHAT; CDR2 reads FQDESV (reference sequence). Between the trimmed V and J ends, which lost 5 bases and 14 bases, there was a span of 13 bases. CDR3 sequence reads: CASSGYKLKFF. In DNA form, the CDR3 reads TGTGCCAGCAGCGGCTATAAGTTAAAGTTCTTC.

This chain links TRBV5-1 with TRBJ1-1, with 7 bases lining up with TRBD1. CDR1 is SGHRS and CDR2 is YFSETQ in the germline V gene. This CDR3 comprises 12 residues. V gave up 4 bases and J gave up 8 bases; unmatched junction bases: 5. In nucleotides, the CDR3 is TGCGCCAGCAGCGGGAAGACAGGGGAAGCTTTCTTT. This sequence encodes CASSGKTGEAFF.

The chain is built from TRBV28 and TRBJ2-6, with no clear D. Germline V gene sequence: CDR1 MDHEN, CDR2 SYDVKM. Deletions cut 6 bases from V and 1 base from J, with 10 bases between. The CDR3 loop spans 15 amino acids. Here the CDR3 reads CASRSTMSGANVLTF. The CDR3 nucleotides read TGTGCCAGCAGGTCCACAATGTCTGGGGCCAACGTCCTGACTTTC.

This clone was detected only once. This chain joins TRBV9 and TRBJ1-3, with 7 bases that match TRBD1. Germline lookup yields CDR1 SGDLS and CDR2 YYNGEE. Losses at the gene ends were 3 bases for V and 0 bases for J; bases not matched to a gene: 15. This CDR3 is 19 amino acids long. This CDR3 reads CASSASADPGQHSGNTIYF. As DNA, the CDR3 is TGTGCCAGCAGCGCCTCGGCAGATCCGGGACAGCACTCTGGAAACACCATATATTTT.

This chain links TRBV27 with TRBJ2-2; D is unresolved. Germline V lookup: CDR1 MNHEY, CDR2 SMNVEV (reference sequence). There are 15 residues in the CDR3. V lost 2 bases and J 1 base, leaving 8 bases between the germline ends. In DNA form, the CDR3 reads TGTGCCAGCAGTTTACGGCTAGTGAACACCGGGGAGCTGTTTTTT. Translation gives CASSLRLVNTGELFF.

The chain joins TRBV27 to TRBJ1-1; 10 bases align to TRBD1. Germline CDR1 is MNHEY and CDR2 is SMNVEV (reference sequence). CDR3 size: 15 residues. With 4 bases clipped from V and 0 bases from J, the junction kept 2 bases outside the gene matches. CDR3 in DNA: TGTGCCAGCAGTTGGGACAGGGGTCTGAACACTGAAGCTTTCTTT. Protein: CASSWDRGLNTEAFF.

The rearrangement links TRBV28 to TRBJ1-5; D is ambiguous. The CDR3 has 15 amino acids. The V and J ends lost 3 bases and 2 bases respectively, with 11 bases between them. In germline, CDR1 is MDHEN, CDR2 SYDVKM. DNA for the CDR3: TGTGCCAGCAGTTTTCGAGGGTGGGGCAATCAGCCCCAGCATTTT. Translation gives CASSFRGWGNQPQHF.

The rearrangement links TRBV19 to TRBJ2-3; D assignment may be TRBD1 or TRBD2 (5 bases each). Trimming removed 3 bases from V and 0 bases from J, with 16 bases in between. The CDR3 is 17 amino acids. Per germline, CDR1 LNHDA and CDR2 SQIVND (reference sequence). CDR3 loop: CASSISLGGFSTDTQYF. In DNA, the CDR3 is TGTGCCAGTAGTATCTCACTTGGGGGTTTTAGCACAGATACGCAGTATTTT.

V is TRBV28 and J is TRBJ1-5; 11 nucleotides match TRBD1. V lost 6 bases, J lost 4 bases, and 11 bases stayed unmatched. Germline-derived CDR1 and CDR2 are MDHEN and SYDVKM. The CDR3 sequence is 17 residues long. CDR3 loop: CASSPWAGTGGNQPQHF. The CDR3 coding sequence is TGTGCCAGCAGCCCTTGGGCCGGGACAGGGGGTAATCAGCCCCAGCATTTT.

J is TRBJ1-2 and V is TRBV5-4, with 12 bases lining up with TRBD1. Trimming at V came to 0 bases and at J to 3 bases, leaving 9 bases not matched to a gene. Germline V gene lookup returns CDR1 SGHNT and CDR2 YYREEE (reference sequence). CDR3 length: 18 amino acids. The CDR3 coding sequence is TGTGCCAGCAGCTTGGGAGGGACAGGGGGCCTGGTCGACTATGGCTACACCTTC. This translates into CASSLGGTGGLVDYGYTF.

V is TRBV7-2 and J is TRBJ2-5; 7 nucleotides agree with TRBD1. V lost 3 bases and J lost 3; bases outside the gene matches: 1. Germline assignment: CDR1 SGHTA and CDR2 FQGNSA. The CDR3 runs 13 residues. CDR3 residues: CASSFTGEETQYF. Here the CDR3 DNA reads TGTGCCAGCAGCTTTACAGGGGAAGAGACCCAGTACTTC.

CDR3 protein: CAWSVGPGNTIYF. The CDR3 DNA reads as TGTGCCTGGAGTGTAGGACCGGGAAACACCATATATTTT. The V call is TRBV30, the J call TRBJ1-3, with D unresolved. This CDR3 contains 13 residues. Germline assignment: CDR1 GTSNPN and CDR2 SVGIG (reference sequence). V was clipped by 0 bases and J by 4 bases, with 7 bases between them.

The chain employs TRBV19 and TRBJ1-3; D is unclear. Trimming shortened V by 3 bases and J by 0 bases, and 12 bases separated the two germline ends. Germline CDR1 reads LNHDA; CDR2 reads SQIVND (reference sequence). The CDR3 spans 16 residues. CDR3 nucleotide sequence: TGTGCCAGTAGTATTCGGGGAGCTTTCTCTGGAAACACCATATATTTT. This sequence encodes CASSIRGAFSGNTIYF.

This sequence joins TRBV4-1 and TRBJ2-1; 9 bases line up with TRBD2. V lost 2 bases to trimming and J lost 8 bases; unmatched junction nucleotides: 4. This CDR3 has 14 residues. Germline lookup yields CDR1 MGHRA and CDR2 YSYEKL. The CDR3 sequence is CASSQRGLADEQFF. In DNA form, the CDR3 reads TGCGCCAGCAGCCAAAGGGGACTAGCTGATGAGCAGTTCTTC.

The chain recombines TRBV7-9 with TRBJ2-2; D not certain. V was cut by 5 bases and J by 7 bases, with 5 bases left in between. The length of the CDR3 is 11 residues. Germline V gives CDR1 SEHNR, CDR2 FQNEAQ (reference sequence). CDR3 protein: CASSQSGELFF. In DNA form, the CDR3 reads TGTGCCAGCAGCCAAAGCGGGGAGCTGTTTTTT.

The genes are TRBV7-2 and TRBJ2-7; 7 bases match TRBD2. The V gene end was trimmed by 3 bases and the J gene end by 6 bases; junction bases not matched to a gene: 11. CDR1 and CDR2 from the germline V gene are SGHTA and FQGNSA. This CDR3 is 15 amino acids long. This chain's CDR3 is CASSFVTGGGLEQYF. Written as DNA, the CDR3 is TGTGCCAGCAGCTTCGTGACGGGAGGTGGCCTCGAGCAGTACTTC.

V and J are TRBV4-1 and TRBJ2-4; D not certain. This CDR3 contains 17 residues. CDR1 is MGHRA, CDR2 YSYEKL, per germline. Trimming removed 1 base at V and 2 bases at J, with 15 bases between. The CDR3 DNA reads TGCGCCAGCAGCCAAGGAAGGGTCTCAGGATCCAAAAACATTCAGTACTTC. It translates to CASSQGRVSGSKNIQYF.

CDR3 in DNA: TGTGCCAGCAGTGAAGCAGGGTATCAGCCCCAGCATTTT. It translates to CASSEAGYQPQHF. The chain combines TRBV25-1 with TRBJ1-5; D may be TRBD1 (5 bases). The CDR3 length is 13 residues. CDR1 and CDR2 (germline): MGHDK, SYGVNS. Deletions cut 2 bases from V and 5 bases from J, with 7 bases between.

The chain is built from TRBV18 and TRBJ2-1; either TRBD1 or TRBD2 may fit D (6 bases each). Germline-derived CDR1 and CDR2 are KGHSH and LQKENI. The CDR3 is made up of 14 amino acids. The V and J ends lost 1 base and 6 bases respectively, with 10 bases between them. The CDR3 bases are TGTGCCAGCTCACCACAGGGGGGTTTCAATGAGCAGTTCTTC. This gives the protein CASSPQGGFNEQFF.